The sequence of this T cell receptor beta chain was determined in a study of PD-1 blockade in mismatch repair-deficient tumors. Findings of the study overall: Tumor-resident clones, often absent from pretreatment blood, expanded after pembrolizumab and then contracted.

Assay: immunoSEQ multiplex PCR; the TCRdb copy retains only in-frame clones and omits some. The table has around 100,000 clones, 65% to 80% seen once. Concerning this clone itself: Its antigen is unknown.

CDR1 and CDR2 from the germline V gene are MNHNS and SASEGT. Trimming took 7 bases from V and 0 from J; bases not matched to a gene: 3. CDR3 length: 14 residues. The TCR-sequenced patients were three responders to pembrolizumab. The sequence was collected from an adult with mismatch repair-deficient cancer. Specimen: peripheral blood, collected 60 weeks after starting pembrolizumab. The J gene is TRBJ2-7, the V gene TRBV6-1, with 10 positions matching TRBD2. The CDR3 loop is CASILAGASYEQYF. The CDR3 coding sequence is TGTGCCAGCATCCTAGCGGGGGCCTCCTACGAGCAGTACTTC.